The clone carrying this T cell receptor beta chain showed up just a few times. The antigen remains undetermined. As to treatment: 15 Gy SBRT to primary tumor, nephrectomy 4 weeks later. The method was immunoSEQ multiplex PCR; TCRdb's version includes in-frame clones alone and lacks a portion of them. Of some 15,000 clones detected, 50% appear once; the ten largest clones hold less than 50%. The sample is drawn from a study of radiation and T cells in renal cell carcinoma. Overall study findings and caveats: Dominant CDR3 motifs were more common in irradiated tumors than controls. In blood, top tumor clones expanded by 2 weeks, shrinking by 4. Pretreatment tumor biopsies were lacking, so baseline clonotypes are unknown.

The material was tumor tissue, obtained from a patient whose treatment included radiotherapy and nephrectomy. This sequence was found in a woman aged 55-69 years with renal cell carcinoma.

CDR3 region: CASSIGSGGASSYEQYF. Here the CDR3 DNA reads TGTGCCAGTAGTATCGGTAGCGGGGGTGCTAGCTCCTACGAGCAGTACTTC. The V call is TRBV19, the J call TRBJ2-7, with TRBD2 matching 9 bases. This CDR3 is built from 17 residues. Germline assignment: CDR1 LNHDA and CDR2 SQIVND (reference sequence). Trimming removed 3 bases from V and 0 bases from J; junction bases left unmatched: 9.